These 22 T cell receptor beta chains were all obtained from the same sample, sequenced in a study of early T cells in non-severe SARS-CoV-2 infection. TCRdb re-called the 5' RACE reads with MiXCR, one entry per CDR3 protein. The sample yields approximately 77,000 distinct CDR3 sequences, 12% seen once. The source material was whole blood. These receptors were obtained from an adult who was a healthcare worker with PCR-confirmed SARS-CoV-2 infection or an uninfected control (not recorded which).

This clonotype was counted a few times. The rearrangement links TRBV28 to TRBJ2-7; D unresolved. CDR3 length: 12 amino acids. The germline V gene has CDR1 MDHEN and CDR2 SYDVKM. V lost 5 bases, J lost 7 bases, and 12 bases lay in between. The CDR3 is CASSLSDLEQYF. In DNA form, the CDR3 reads TGTGCCAGCAGTCTAAGCGATCTAGAGCAGTACTTC.

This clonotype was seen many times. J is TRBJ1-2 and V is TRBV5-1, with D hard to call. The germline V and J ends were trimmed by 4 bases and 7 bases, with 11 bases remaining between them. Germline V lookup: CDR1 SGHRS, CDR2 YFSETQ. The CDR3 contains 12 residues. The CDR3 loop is CASSPQESGYTF. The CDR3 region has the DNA TGCGCCAGCAGCCCGCAGGAGTCTGGCTACACCTTC.

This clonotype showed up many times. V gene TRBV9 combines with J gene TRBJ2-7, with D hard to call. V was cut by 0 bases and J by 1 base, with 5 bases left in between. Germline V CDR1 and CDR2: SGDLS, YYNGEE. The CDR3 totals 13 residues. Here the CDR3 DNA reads TGTGCCAGCAGCGTAGGACATTCCTACGAGCAGTACTTC. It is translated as CASSVGHSYEQYF.

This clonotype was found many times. The CDR3 region has the DNA TGTGCCAGCAGTTACACGACAGGAGTGAATGAAAAACTGTTTTTT. It translates to CASSYTTGVNEKLFF. The chain is built from TRBV6-5 and TRBJ1-4, with D tentatively TRBD1 (6 bases). This CDR3 contains 15 residues. Trimming removed 2 bases from V and 5 bases from J, with 12 bases in between. Germline values: CDR1 MNHEY, CDR2 SVGAGI.

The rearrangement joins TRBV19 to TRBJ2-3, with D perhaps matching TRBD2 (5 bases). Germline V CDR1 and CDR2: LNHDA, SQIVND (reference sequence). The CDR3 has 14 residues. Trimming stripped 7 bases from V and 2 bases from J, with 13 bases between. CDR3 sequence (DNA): TGTGCCAGTATCCCCGACGGACTCACAGATACGCAGTATTTT. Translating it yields CASIPDGLTDTQYF.

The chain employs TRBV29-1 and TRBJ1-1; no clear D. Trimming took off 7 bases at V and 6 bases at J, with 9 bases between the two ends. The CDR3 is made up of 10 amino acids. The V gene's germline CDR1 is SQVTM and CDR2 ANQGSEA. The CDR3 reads CSGLDSEAFF. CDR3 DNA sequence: TGCAGCGGTCTTGACTCTGAAGCTTTCTTT.

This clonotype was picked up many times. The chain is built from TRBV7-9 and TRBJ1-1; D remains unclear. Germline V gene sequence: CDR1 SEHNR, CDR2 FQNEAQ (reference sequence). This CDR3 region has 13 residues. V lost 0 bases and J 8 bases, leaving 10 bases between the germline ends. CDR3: CASSLAGTPEAFF. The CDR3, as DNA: TGTGCCAGCAGCTTAGCCGGCACTCCAGAAGCTTTCTTT.

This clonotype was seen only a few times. The CDR3 region has the DNA TGTGCCAGCAGCTTGGTACAACTCAGCTATGGCTACACCTTC. Its translation is CASSLVQLSYGYTF. The chain links TRBV7-2 to TRBJ1-2; D call uncertain. Germline values: CDR1 SGHTA, CDR2 FQGNSA. The CDR3 extends over 14 amino acids. Trimming shortened V by 3 bases and J by 4 bases, and 12 bases separated the two germline ends.

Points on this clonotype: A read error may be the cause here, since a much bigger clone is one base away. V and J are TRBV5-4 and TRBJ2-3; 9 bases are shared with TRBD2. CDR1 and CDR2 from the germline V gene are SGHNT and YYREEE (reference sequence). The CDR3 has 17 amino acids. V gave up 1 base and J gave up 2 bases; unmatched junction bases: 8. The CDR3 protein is CASSLPPLAGLTDTQYF. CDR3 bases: TGTGCCAGCAGCTTGCCCCCTCTAGCGGGACTCACAGATACGCAGTATTTT.

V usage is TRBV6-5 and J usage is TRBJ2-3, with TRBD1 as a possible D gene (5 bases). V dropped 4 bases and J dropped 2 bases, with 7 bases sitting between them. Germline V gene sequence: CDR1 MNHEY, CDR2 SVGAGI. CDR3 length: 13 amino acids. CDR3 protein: CASSLGDTDTQYF. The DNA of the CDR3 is TGTGCCAGCAGTTTAGGGGACACAGATACGCAGTATTTT.

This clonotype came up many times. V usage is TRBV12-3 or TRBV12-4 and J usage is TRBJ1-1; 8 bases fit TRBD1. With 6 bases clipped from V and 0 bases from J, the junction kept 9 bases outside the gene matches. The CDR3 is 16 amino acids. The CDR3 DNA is TGTGCCAGCAGCAAGACAGGGGCCCCTGTGAACACTGAAGCTTTCTTT. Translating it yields CASSKTGAPVNTEAFF.

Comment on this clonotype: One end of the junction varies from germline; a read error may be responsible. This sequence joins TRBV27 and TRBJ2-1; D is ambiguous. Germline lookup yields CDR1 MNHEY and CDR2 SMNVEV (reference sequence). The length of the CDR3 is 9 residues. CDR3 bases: TGTGCCAGCAGCCCGGAGCGGTTCTTC. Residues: CASSPERFF.

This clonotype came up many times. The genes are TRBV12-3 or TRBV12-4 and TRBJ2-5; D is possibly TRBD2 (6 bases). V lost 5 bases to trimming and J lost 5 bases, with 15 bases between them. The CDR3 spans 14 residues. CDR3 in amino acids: CASSSSRRGETQYF. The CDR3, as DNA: TGTGCCAGCAGTAGCTCTCGGCGGGGTGAGACCCAGTACTTC.

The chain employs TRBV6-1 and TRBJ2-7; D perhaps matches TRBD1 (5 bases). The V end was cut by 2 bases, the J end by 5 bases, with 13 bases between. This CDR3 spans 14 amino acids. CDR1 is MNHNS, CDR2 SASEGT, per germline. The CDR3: CASSERKGADEQYF. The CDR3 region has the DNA TGTGCCAGCAGTGAACGAAAAGGGGCCGACGAGCAGTACTTC.

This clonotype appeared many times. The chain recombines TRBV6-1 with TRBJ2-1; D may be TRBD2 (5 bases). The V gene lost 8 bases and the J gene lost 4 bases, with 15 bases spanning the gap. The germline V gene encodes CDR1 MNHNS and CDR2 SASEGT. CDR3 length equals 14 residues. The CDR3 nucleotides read TGTGCCAGCGAGAAGGGAGATGCTTACAATGAGCAGTTCTTC. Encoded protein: CASEKGDAYNEQFF.

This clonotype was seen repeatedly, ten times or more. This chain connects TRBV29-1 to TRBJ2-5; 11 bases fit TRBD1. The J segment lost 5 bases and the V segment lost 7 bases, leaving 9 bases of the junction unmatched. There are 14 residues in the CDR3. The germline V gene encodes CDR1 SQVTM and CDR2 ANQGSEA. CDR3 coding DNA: TGCAGCGCATCGAGGACAGGGGGCTATGAGACCCAGTACTTC. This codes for CSASRTGGYETQYF.

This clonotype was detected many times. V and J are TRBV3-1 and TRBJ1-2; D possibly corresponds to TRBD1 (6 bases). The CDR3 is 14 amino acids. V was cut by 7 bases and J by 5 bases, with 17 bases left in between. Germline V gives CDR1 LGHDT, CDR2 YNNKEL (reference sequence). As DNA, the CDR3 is TGTGCCAGCACCCACGGGGGGCAGAGTTATGGCTACACCTTC. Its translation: CASTHGGQSYGYTF. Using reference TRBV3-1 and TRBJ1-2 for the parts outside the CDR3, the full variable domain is DTAVSQTPKYLVTQMGNDKSIKCEQNLGHDTMYWYKQDSKKFLKIMFSYNNKELIINETVPNRFSPKSPDKAHLNLHINSLELGDSAVYFCASTHGGQSYGYTFGSGTRLTVV.

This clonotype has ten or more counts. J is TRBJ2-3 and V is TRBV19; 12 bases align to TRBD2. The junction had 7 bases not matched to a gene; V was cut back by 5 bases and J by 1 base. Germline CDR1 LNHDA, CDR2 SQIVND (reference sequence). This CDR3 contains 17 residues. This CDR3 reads CASSSRLAGERTDTQYF. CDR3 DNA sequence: TGTGCCAGTAGTTCCAGACTAGCGGGAGAACGCACAGATACGCAGTATTTT. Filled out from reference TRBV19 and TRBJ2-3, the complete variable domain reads DGGITQSPKYLFRKEGQNVTLSCEQNLNHDAMYWYRQDPGQGLRLIYYSQIVNDFQKGDIAEGYSVSREKKESFPLTVTSAQKNPTAFYLCASSSRLAGERTDTQYFGPGTRLTVL.

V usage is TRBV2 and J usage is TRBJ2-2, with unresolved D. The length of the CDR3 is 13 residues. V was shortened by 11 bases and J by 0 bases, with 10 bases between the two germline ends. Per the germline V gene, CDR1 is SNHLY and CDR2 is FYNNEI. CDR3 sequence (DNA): TGTGCCTCCAGCAGCGCGAACACCGGGGAGCTGTTTTTT. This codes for CASSSANTGELFF.

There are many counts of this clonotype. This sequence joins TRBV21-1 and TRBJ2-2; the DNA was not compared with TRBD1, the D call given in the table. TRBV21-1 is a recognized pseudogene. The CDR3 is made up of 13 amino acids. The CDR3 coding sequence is TGTGCTACCCAGGGGGGGAACACCGGGGAGCTGTTTTTT. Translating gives CATQGGNTGELFF.

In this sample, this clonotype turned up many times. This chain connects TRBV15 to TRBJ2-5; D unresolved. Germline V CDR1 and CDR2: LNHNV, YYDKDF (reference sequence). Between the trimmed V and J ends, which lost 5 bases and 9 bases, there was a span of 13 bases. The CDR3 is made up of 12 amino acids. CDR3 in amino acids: CATSGPFSSQYF. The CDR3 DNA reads TGTGCCACCAGCGGGCCTTTCTCGTCCCAGTACTTC.

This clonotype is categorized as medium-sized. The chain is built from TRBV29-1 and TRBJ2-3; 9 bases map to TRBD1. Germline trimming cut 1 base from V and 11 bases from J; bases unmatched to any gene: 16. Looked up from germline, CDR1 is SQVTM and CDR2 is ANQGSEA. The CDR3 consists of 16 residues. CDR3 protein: CSVEGPRGQGRELQYF. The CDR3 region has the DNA TGCAGCGTTGAAGGCCCGCGGGGACAGGGAAGAGAATTGCAGTATTTT.